The 22 T cell receptor beta chains given below trace back to one sample, sequenced in a study of OX40 agonist ivuxolimab in advanced cancers. Method: immunoSEQ multiplex PCR; TCRdb's copy keeps in-frame clones and lacks some. This table holds some 86,000 clones, approximately 91% found once. The source material was CD4+ or CD8+ T cells sorted from blood, sampled in a trial of the OX40 agonist ivuxolimab. The source of these receptors is an adult with an advanced solid tumor such as melanoma, head and neck, liver or kidney cancer.

This clone appeared a single time. J is TRBJ2-3 and V is TRBV30, with 13 bases matching TRBD2. The CDR3 runs 18 residues. Germline CDR1 is GTSNPN and CDR2 is SVGIG (reference sequence). V gave up 5 bases and J gave up 4 bases; unmatched junction bases: 15. CDR3 region: CAWAGAPGLAGRSDTQYF. The DNA for the CDR3 is TGTGCCTGGGCAGGGGCCCCGGGACTAGCGGGACGTTCAGATACGCAGTATTTT. The full variable domain, in which reference TRBV30 and TRBJ2-3 provide the parts outside the CDR3, is SQTIHQWPATLVQPVGSPLSLECTVEGTSNPNLYWYRQAAGRGLQLLFYSVGIGQISSEVPQNLSASRPQDRQFILSSKKLLLSDSGFYLCAWAGAPGLAGRSDTQYFGPGTRLTVL.

V and J are TRBV28 and TRBJ1-3; no clear D. Trimming left V 5 bases short and J 3 bases short, with 11 bases between. The CDR3 spans 14 residues. CDR1 is MDHEN and CDR2 is SYDVKM in the germline V gene. The CDR3 reads CASSATTRGNTIYF. CDR3 sequence (DNA): TGTGCCAGCAGTGCCACCACTCGTGGAAACACCATATATTTT.

The CDR3 region is CASSRAGYTDTQYF. CDR3 in DNA: TGTGCCAGCAGCCGAGCGGGGTACACAGATACGCAGTATTTT. This rearrangement joins TRBV7-9 to TRBJ2-3; 7 bases are shared with TRBD2. Germline-derived CDR1 and CDR2 are SEHNR and FQNEAQ (reference sequence). With 5 bases clipped from V and 2 bases from J, the junction kept 4 bases outside the gene matches. The CDR3 sequence is 14 residues long.

CDR3 nucleotide sequence: TGTGCCAGCAGCCCCCCTAGCACAGATACGCAGTATTTT. It is translated as CASSPPSTDTQYF. The chain is built from TRBV9 and TRBJ2-3; D is uncertain. Between the trimmed V and J ends, which lost 4 bases and 0 bases, there was a span of 6 bases. The CDR3 extends over 13 amino acids. The germline V gene encodes CDR1 SGDLS and CDR2 YYNGEE.

This clone has a single count. The chain links TRBV28 to TRBJ1-5, with D perhaps matching TRBD1 (5 bases). Deletions cut 6 bases from V and 2 bases from J, with 8 bases between. In germline, CDR1 is MDHEN, CDR2 SYDVKM. The CDR3 extends over 13 amino acids. The CDR3 here is CASRGGGNQPQHF. The CDR3 nucleotides are TGTGCCAGCAGGGGGGGAGGCAATCAGCCCCAGCATTTT.

The chain employs TRBV5-1 and TRBJ2-7; TRBD2 is a possible D gene (5 bases). The CDR3 is 16 amino acids. The germline CDR1 and CDR2 sequences are SGHRS and YFSETQ. Deletions cut 1 base from V and 6 bases from J, with 20 bases between. Written as DNA, the CDR3 is TGCGCCAGCAGCTTGAGTGTGCTTAACGGTCGGGGCGAGCAGTACTTC. Its translation is CASSLSVLNGRGEQYF.

The J gene is TRBJ2-7, the V gene TRBV28, with TRBD2 matching over 10 bases. The CDR3 loop spans 20 amino acids. Germline V gene data show CDR1 as MDHEN and CDR2 as SYDVKM. Trimming took 7 bases from V and 2 from J; bases not matched to a gene: 23. In DNA, the CDR3 is TGTGCCAGCACCCCCCCGGGCCTAGCGGGAGATTTGGTCCTCCCCTACGAGCAGTACTTC. This translates into CASTPPGLAGDLVLPYEQYF. The complete variable domain, with remaining parts taken from reference TRBV28 and TRBJ2-7, reads DVKVTQSSRYLVKRTGEKVFLECVQDMDHENMFWYRQDPGLGLRLIYFSYDVKMKEKGDIPEGYSVSREKKERFSLILESASTNQTSMYLCASTPPGLAGDLVLPYEQYFGPGTRLTVT.

The chain has TRBV2 and TRBJ1-2; D is uncertain. Germline V gives CDR1 SNHLY, CDR2 FYNNEI. Trimming shortened V by 4 bases and J by 1 base, and 4 bases separated the two germline ends. This CDR3 has 12 amino acids. Here the CDR3 DNA reads TGTGCCAGCAGTGCCGGTAACTATGGCTACACCTTC. Protein product: CASSAGNYGYTF.

J is TRBJ2-1 and V is TRBV10-3; tentative D call: TRBD2 (8 bases). The CDR3 runs 14 residues. V was pared by 4 bases and J by 8 bases, with 15 bases between. Looked up from germline, CDR1 is ENHRY and CDR2 is SYGVKD. CDR3 DNA sequence: TGTGCCATCAGTGCCCGGGAGGGGGCCGATGAGCAGTTCTTC. Translation gives CAISAREGADEQFF.

The V gene is TRBV5-4, the J gene TRBJ2-3; 15 nucleotides line up with TRBD2. CDR1 SGHNT and CDR2 YYREEE come from the germline V gene (reference sequence). The CDR3 consists of 18 residues. The V and J ends lost 0 bases and 1 base, in that order; junction bases with no gene match: 3. The chain's CDR3 is CASSLGGLAGGGTDTQYF. Written as DNA, the CDR3 is TGTGCCAGCAGCTTGGGGGGACTAGCGGGAGGCGGCACAGATACGCAGTATTTT.

CDR3 sequence (DNA): TGTGCCAGCAGCCAAGATGGTGATAGCAATCAGCCCCAGCATTTT. It translates to CASSQDGDSNQPQHF. The V gene is TRBV4-2, the J gene TRBJ1-5; D unclear. The CDR3 is made up of 15 amino acids. Between the trimmed V and J ends, which lost 0 bases and 0 bases, there was a span of 6 bases. The germline V gene encodes CDR1 LGHNA and CDR2 YNFKEQ.

This chain uses TRBV9 with TRBJ2-7; weak D call: TRBD1 (6 bases). Trimming took 0 bases from V and 0 from J, leaving 10 bases between them. Germline loops: CDR1 SGDLS, CDR2 YYNGEE. This CDR3 has 15 residues. This CDR3 reads CASSVGQVSSYEQYF. CDR3 in DNA: TGTGCCAGCAGCGTAGGACAGGTGAGCTCCTACGAGCAGTACTTC.

The CDR3 region has the DNA TGTGCCAGCAGCTCGACAGGGATAACTGGAAACACCATATATTTT. Protein sequence: CASSSTGITGNTIYF. This chain connects TRBV12-1 to TRBJ1-3; the D call in the table, TRBD1, was not verified against the DNA. TRBV12-1 is shown as a pseudogene. The CDR3 has 15 residues.

This chain connects TRBV7-9 to TRBJ1-2, with D maybe TRBD1 (6 bases). CDR1 SEHNR and CDR2 FQNEAQ come from the germline V gene (reference sequence). The V gene lost 1 base and the J gene lost 8 bases, with 17 bases spanning the gap. This CDR3 comprises 15 residues. The CDR3 region is CASSLVSPGAGGYTF. CDR3 bases: TGTGCCAGCAGCTTAGTAAGTCCAGGGGCAGGCGGCTACACCTTC.

V and J are TRBV5-6 and TRBJ2-2; D unresolved. The germline V gene encodes CDR1 SGHDT and CDR2 YYEEEE. V was pared by 2 bases and J by 4 bases, with 9 bases between. CDR3 length equals 14 residues. The CDR3 protein is CASSFVRSTGELFF. CDR3 coding DNA: TGTGCCAGCAGCTTCGTCAGGAGCACCGGGGAGCTGTTTTTT.

Comments on this clone: The sample holds other DNA sequences that translate to the same CDR3. In nucleotides, the CDR3 is TGTGCCAGCTCATCGCAAGAGACCCAGTACTTC. Its protein product is CASSSQETQYF. The chain combines TRBV18 with TRBJ2-5, with no clear D. CDR3 length equals 11 residues. The germline gives CDR1 KGHSH, CDR2 LQKENI. Trimming took off 5 bases at V and 2 bases at J, with 3 bases between the two ends.

V is TRBV14 and J is TRBJ1-4; no clear D gene. Trimming removed 0 bases at V and 5 bases at J, with 10 bases between. CDR3 length: 15 residues. The germline gives CDR1 SGHDN, CDR2 FVKESK. This CDR3 is CASSQDSGINEKLFF. The CDR3 DNA follows: TGTGCCAGCAGCCAAGATAGCGGGATCAATGAAAAACTGTTTTTT.

The chain recombines TRBV18 with TRBJ1-5, with D unresolved. V dropped 4 bases and J dropped 3 bases, with 10 bases sitting between them. The CDR3 loop spans 14 amino acids. The germline CDR1 and CDR2 sequences are KGHSH and LQKENI. This CDR3 is CASSLGRNNQPQHF. In DNA, the CDR3 is TGTGCCAGCTCACTAGGGAGGAACAATCAGCCCCAGCATTTT.

The rearrangement uses TRBV4-1 and TRBJ2-7; 11 bases are shared with TRBD2. The V and J ends lost 1 base and 7 bases, in that order; junction bases with no gene match: 6. Germline V lookup: CDR1 MGHRA, CDR2 YSYEKL. CDR3 length: 15 amino acids. The CDR3 reads CASSQGLAGLGEQYF. The CDR3 bases are TGCGCCAGCAGCCAAGGACTAGCGGGATTAGGGGAGCAGTACTTC.

The chain links TRBV4-1 to TRBJ1-4; 7 positions agree with TRBD1. The CDR3 totals 13 residues. The trim removed 4 bases at V and 12 bases at J, leaving 8 bases unmatched. Germline loops: CDR1 MGHRA, CDR2 YSYEKL. CDR3 nucleotides: TGCGCCAGCAGCCTCCCGACAGGGCGGCAACTGTTTTTT. Its translation is CASSLPTGRQLFF.

On this clone itself: One junction end does not reproduce the germline sequence, and a read error may be involved. The rearrangement links TRBV18 to TRBJ2-1; D unresolved. The germline V gene has CDR1 KGHSH and CDR2 LQKENI. The CDR3 consists of 11 residues. The CDR3: CASSLLNERFF. The CDR3 coding sequence is TGTGCCAGCTCACTTCTCAATGAGCGGTTCTTC.

This chain joins TRBV10-3 and TRBJ1-3, with D hard to call. The CDR3 extends over 15 amino acids. CDR1 is ENHRY and CDR2 is SYGVKD in the germline V gene. V lost 10 bases and J lost 3, with 19 bases in between. CDR3 loop: CATAPSGRVGNTIYF. The CDR3 nucleotides are TGTGCCACCGCCCCCTCGGGGAGAGTTGGAAACACCATATATTTT.